This TCR beta chain was documented in a study of early T cells in non-severe SARS-CoV-2 infection (dated by TCRdb to the early 2020s). Regarding the complete study: TCR sequencing used bulk RNA from unsorted whole blood, so alpha and beta chains could not be paired.

This clonotype was counted a few times. No antigen is known for it. No base quality information exists; no much larger clone differs at one position. Libraries were prepared through 5' RACE. The sequencing machine was a NextSeq 500. The TCR library protocol attached unique molecular identifiers to individual cDNA molecules to correct for sequencing error and PCR bias. Both TCR alpha and beta chains were sequenced, and tight co-correlation was observed between alpha and beta sequence abundances in each sample. For the original study's pipeline: Decombinator V4 was used to annotate TCR sequences for V gene, J gene and CDR3. Expanded TCRs were defined as changing significantly between any two time points under a Poisson model with p below 0.0001. Abundances of TCRs were expressed as counts per million after normalisation to the total number of TCRs sequenced in each sample. TRAV1-2 paired with TRAJ12, TRAJ20 or TRAJ33 defined MAIT TCRs, while TRAV10 paired with TRAJ18 defined iNKT TCRs. VDJdb, accessed on 1 November 2021, was searched for TCRs annotated for CMV, EBV and SARS-CoV-2, and TCRs annotated for more than one antigen were excluded. The public reads were run again by TCRdb, first through fastp at Q25 and then through MiXCR, and only productive beta chains were kept. Under each unique CDR3 protein, matching rows form one entry showing the most common genes and DNA. The authors' filters were not applied to this entry. This sample lists more than 65,000 distinct CDR3 sequences; around 12% were detected once. Roughly 1.2% of the sample is in the top ten clones.

Trimming takes 4 bases from V and 3 bases from J, and the germline ends sit 10 bases apart. The germline V gene yields MNHEY for CDR1 and SVGAGI for CDR2. The CDR3 starts with the cysteine, ends with the phenylalanine, and has 15 residues. The sequence is cut down to CDR3 DNA, 45 bases in frame from base 1. On the study overall, not on this receptor specifically: VDJdb matching was skewed toward anti-spike CD8 responses and likely underestimated virus-specific expansions, missing private and CD4 specificities.

The study was a case-control design nested within a healthcare worker cohort in London, UK, with weekly nasopharyngeal swab PCR tests and blood sampling. Healthcare workers were enrolled in the week of the UK lockdown, from 23 to 31 March 2020, and were followed every week for up to roughly 16 weeks. This sequence uses TRBV6-5 and TRBJ2-6; the D call could be TRBD1 or TRBD2, with each sharing 5 bases. The material sequenced was whole blood. This TCR was sampled from an adult who was a healthcare worker with PCR-confirmed SARS-CoV-2 infection or an uninfected control (not recorded which). The CDR3 reads CASSLWGNGANVLTF. The bases read TGTGCCAGCAGTTTGTGGGGGAATGGGGCCAACGTCCTGACTTTC.